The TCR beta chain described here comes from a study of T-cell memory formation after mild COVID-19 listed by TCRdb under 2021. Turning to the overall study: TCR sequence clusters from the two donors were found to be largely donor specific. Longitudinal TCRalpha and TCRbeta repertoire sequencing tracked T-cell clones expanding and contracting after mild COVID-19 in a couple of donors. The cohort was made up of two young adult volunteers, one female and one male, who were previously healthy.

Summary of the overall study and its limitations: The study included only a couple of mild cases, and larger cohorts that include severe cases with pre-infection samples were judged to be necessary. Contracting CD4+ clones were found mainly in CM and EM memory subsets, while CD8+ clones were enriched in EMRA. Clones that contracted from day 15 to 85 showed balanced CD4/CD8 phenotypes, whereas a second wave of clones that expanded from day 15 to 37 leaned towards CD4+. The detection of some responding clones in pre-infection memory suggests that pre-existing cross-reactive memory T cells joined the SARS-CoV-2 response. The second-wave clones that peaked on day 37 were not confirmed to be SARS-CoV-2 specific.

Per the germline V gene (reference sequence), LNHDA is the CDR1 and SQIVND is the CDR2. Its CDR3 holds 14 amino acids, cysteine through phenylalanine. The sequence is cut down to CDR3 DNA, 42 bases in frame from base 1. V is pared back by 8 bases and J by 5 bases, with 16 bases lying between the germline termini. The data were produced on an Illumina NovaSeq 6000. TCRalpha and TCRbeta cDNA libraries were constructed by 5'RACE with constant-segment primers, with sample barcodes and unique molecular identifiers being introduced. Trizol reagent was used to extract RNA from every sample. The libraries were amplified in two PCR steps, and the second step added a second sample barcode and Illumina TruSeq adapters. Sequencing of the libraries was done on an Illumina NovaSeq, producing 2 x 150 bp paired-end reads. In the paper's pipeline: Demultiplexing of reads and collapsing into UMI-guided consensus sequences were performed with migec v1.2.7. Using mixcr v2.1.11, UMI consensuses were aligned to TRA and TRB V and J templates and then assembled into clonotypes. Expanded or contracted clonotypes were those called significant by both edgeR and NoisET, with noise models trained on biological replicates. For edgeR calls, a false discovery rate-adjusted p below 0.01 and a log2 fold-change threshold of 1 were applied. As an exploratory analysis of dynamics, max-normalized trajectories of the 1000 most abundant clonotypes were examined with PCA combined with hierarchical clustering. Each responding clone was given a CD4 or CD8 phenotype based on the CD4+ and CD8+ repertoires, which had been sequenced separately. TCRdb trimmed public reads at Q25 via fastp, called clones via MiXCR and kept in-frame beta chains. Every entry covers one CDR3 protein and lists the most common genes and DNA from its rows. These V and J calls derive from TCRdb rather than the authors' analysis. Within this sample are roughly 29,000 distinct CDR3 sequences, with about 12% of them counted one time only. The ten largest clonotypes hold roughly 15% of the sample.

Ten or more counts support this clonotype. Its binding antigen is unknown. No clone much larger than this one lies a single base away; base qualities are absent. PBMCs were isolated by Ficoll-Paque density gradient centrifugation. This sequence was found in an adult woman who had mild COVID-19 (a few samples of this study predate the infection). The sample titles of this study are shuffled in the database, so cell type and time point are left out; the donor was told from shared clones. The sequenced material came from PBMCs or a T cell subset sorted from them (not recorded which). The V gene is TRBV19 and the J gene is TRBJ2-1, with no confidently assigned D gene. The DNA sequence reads TGTGCCAGTGGTCAAGTAGTGGCAAACAATGAGCAGTTCTTC. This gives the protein CASGQVVANNEQFF.